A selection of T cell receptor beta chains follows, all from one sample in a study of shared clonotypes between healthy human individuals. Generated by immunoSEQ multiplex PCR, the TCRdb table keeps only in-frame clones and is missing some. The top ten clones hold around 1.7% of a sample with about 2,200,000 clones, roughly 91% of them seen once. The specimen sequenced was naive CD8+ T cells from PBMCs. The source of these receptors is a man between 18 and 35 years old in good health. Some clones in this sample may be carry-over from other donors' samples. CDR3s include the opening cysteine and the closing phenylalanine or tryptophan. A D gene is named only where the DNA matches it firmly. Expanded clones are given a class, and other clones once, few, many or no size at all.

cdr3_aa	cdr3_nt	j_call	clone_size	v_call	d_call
CASSPRDAALEAFF	TGTGCCAGCAGCCCACGGGACGCAGCCCTTGAAGCTTTCTTT	TRBJ1-1	once	TRBV5-8	NA
CASSQDSTGGARTYGYTF	TGTGCCAGCAGCCAAGATTCTACAGGGGGAGCCAGAACCTATGGCTACACCTTC	TRBJ1-2	once	TRBV14	TRBD1
CASSFMTNTEAFF	TGTGCCAGCAGTTTCATGACGAACACTGAAGCTTTCTTT	TRBJ1-1	NA	TRBV7-3	NA
CASSLGLAGDEQYF	TGCGCCAGCAGCTTGGGCCTAGCGGGAGACGAGCAGTACTTC	TRBJ2-7	NA	TRBV5-1	TRBD2
CASSSIAGGSFDEQFF	TGTGCCAGCAGTTCAATAGCGGGAGGGTCATTTGATGAGCAGTTCTTC	TRBJ2-1	once	TRBV27	TRBD2
CASSPGTFIEGNQPQHF	TGTGCCAGTAGCCCGGGGACCTTTATTGAGGGCAATCAGCCCCAGCATTTT	TRBJ1-5	NA	TRBV19	NA
CASSLGGTSNEQFF	TGTGCCAGCAGTCTAGGAGGGACTAGCAATGAGCAGTTCTTC	TRBJ2-1	NA	TRBV27	TRBD2
CASSASGGQEQYF	TGTGCCAGCAGCGCCTCGGGGGGACAGGAGCAGTACTTC	TRBJ2-7	NA	TRBV9	NA
CASSVRGGYEQFF	TGTGCCAGCAGCGTCAGGGGAGGGTATGAGCAGTTCTTC	TRBJ2-1	NA	TRBV9	NA
CASSQGSGYGYTF	TGTGCCAGCAGTCAGGGCTCCGGCTATGGCTACACCTTC	TRBJ1-2	NA	TRBV27	NA
CASSLADSSGSQYF	TGTGCCAGCAGCTTAGCCGACAGTAGCGGATCACAGTACTTC	TRBJ2-5	NA	TRBV7-9	NA
CASSPIGQGDNSNQPQHF	TGTGCCAGCAGCCCGATCGGTCAGGGGGACAATAGCAATCAGCCCCAGCATTTT	TRBJ1-5	NA	TRBV27	TRBD1
CAIRHGLGSGNTIYF	TGTGCCATCAGGCATGGCCTAGGCTCTGGAAACACCATATATTTT	TRBJ1-3	NA	TRBV10-3	NA
CASSLRGSTYEQYF	TGTGCCAGCAGTTTACGGGGATCCACCTACGAGCAGTACTTC	TRBJ2-7	NA	TRBV27	NA
CASSLKGFPYEQYF	TGTGCCAGCAGCTTAAAAGGCTTCCCCTACGAGCAGTACTTC	TRBJ2-7	NA	TRBV7-9	NA
CASSYPVGTEAFF	TGTGCCAGCAGTTACCCCGTTGGGACTGAAGCTTTCTTT	TRBJ1-1	NA	TRBV16	NA
CASSYGGIWGYTF	TGTGCCAGCAGTTACGGAGGAATCTGGGGCTACACCTTC	TRBJ1-2	NA	TRBV6-5	NA
CASRPAGANVLTF	TGTGCCAGCAGACCTGCTGGGGCCAACGTCCTGACTTTC	TRBJ2-6	NA	TRBV28	NA
CASSLMFDGYTF	TGTGCCAGCAGCTTAATGTTTGATGGCTACACCTTC	TRBJ1-2	NA	TRBV7-9	NA
CASSIMAGAENGYTF	TGTGCCAGTAGTATAATGGCAGGGGCAGAGAATGGCTACACCTTC	TRBJ1-2	NA	TRBV19	NA
CASSQPGGRAYNEQFF	TGTGCCAGCAGCCAGCCCGGGGGCAGGGCCTACAATGAGCAGTTCTTC	TRBJ2-1	NA	TRBV4-2	NA
CATSSRARGPNEQFF	TGTGCCACCTCTTCCCGGGCGAGGGGGCCGAATGAGCAGTTCTTC	TRBJ2-1	NA	TRBV28	TRBD1
CASSPDLNTEAFF	TGCGCCAGCAGCCCGGACCTAAACACTGAAGCTTTCTTT	TRBJ1-1	NA	TRBV5-1	NA
CASSPKQGYEQYF	TGCGCCAGCAGCCCGAAACAGGGCTACGAGCAGTACTTC	TRBJ2-7	NA	TRBV5-1	NA
CASSVLAEMNTGELFF	TGTGCCAGCAGCGTCCTAGCGGAAATGAACACCGGGGAGCTGTTTTTT	TRBJ2-2	NA	TRBV9	TRBD2
CSVEESGSHEQYF	TGCAGCGTTGAAGAGTCGGGGTCCCACGAGCAGTACTTC	TRBJ2-7	NA	TRBV29-1	NA
CASSPGAASSYEQYF	TGTGCCAGCAGTCCAGGGGCTGCATCCTCCTACGAGCAGTACTTC	TRBJ2-7	NA	TRBV27	NA
CASSLYARETQYF	TGTGCCAGCAGTTTATACGCCCGAGAGACCCAGTACTTC	TRBJ2-5	NA	TRBV28	NA
CASSARRGEGTQYF	TGTGCCAGTAGTGCCCGGAGGGGGGAAGGAACCCAGTACTTC	TRBJ2-5	NA	TRBV19	NA
CASSQVGQGDTQYF	TGCGCCAGCAGCCAAGTGGGTCAAGGAGATACGCAGTATTTT	TRBJ2-3	once	TRBV4-1	NA
CASSLTTSGSRGEQFF	TGTGCCAGCAGTCTAACTACTAGCGGGAGTCGCGGTGAGCAGTTCTTC	TRBJ2-1	NA	TRBV27	TRBD2
CATSSRVNEKLFF	TGTGCCACCAGCAGTAGGGTTAATGAAAAACTGTTTTTT	TRBJ1-4	NA	TRBV15	NA
CASRSTNEKLFF	TGTGCCAGCAGGTCAACTAATGAAAAACTGTTTTTT	TRBJ1-4	NA	TRBV6-5	NA
CASSGFPRVTGELFF	TGTGCCAGCAGCGGGTTTCCCAGGGTCACCGGGGAGCTGTTTTTT	TRBJ2-2	once	TRBV9	NA
CASSLIQSGGWLYF	TGTGCCAGCAGTTTAATTCAGTCAGGGGGCTGGTTGTACTTC	TRBJ2-7	many	TRBV27	TRBD1
CATSRDAEGREAKNIQYF	TGTGCCACCAGCAGAGATGCTGAAGGGAGGGAGGCCAAAAACATTCAGTACTTC	TRBJ2-4	NA	TRBV15	TRBD2
CASSLQALGLGANYEQYF	TGCGCCAGCAGTCTCCAAGCATTAGGATTAGGTGCGAACTACGAGCAGTACTTC	TRBJ2-7	NA	TRBV4-3	NA
CASSQDPSGELLRELFF	TGTGCCAGCAGCCAAGATCCTAGCGGGGAACTCTTGCGGGAGCTGTTTTTT	TRBJ2-2	NA	TRBV4-2	TRBD2
CASSFSGTEAFF	TGTGCCAGCAGTTTTAGTGGTACTGAAGCTTTCTTT	TRBJ1-1	few	TRBV27	NA
CASSPNSYEQYF	TGTGCCAGCAGTCCCAACTCCTACGAGCAGTACTTC	TRBJ2-7	once	TRBV28	NA
CASSIAGELFF	TGTGCCAGTAGTATAGCGGGGGAGCTGTTTTTT	TRBJ2-2	NA	TRBV19	NA
CAISASLGNGYTF	TGTGCCATCAGTGCTTCGCTGGGGAATGGCTACACCTTC	TRBJ1-2	few	TRBV10-3	NA
CASSGLGERSYEQYF	TGCGCCAGCAGCGGGCTAGGGGAGAGGTCCTACGAGCAGTACTTC	TRBJ2-7	NA	TRBV5-1	NA
CASSDTGTGMLEQFF	TGTGCCAGCAGTGATACAGGGACAGGGATGTTGGAGCAGTTCTTC	TRBJ2-1	NA	TRBV6-1	TRBD1
CASRTHPNAADTQYF	TGTGCCAGTAGGACTCACCCGAACGCCGCAGATACGCAGTATTTT	TRBJ2-3	once	TRBV19	NA
CASSRDRDSNQPQHF	TGTGCCAGTAGTAGAGACAGGGATAGCAATCAGCCCCAGCATTTT	TRBJ1-5	NA	TRBV19	TRBD1
CASSLSPGIANEQFF	TGTGCCAGCAGTTTATCGCCGGGAATCGCCAATGAGCAGTTCTTC	TRBJ2-1	NA	TRBV27	NA
CASSKGGTGCLLGVHTEAFF	TGTGCCAGCAGCAAAGGCGGGACAGGGTGTCTTTTAGGAGTCCACACTGAAGCTTTCTTT	TRBJ1-1	NA	TRBV21-1	NA
CASSLGLEQFF	TGTGCCAGCAGTCTTGGCTTGGAGCAGTTCTTC	TRBJ2-1	NA	TRBV27	NA
CASFEAAHEAFF	TGTGCTTCCTTTGAGGCGGCCCATGAAGCTTTCTTT	TRBJ1-1	NA	TRBV2	NA
CASSGTSGYSYNEQFF	TGTGCCAGCAGCGGTACTAGCGGATACTCCTACAATGAGCAGTTCTTC	TRBJ2-1	NA	TRBV9	TRBD2
CASSLPDTSGNTIYF	TGTGCCAGCAGTTTACCAGACACCTCTGGAAACACCATATATTTT	TRBJ1-3	NA	TRBV28	NA
CASSWDRLQETQYF	TGTGCCAGCAGCTGGGACAGATTACAAGAGACCCAGTACTTC	TRBJ2-5	once	TRBV7-9	TRBD1